Below, one T cell receptor beta chain is given with its context. Its antigen is not identified. The source of the sample is a study of T cell repertoires in cytomegalovirus infection. J lost 4 bases, V lost 3 bases, and 11 bases had no gene match. CDR3 length: 15 amino acids. Per the germline V gene, CDR1 is DFQATT and CDR2 is SNEGSKA (reference sequence). The study, taken as a whole, reports: Dominating the ex vivo response were TCR beta clonotypes that were CMV-specific and HLA-C-restricted.

From the reads, TCRdb called clonotypes with MiXCR, one entry per CDR3 protein. The table records about 100,000 distinct CDR3 sequences, 23% of them present only once. The TCR originated in a human donor in good health (CMV status not recorded). Some clones in this sample may be carry-over from other donors' samples. This chain connects TRBV20-1 to TRBJ2-7; TRBD1 aligns across 8 bases. Sequences were obtained from CD8+ T cells from PBMCs. The CDR3 loop reads CSASIDRGPSYEQYF. CDR3 nucleotides: TGCAGTGCTAGTATTGACAGGGGCCCCTCTTACGAGCAGTACTTC.